The rows below give T cell receptor beta chains drawn from one sample of a study of blood T cell repertoires in COVID-19. TCRdb's copy holds only in-frame clones and misses some; the assay was immunoSEQ multiplex PCR. The data hold about 160,000 clones, with roughly 80% observed a single time. The sample consisted of peripheral blood. The origin of the receptors is a woman older than 75 with acute or convalescent COVID-19. The CDR3 runs from the conserved cysteine through the conserved F or W. The order of the fields is CDR3 DNA, CDR3 protein, J gene, V gene, clone size, D gene. D genes are given only for firm matches. Only some rows state a clone size, as once, few, many or a class for expanded clones.

TGTGCCAGCTCACCAAAAAGGGGGGGAGATACGCAGTATTTT	CASSPKRGGDTQYF	TRBJ2-3	TRBV18	-	-
TGTGCCAGCAGCCCGGGACTAGCCCCAGATACGCAGTATTTT	CASSPGLAPDTQYF	TRBJ2-3	TRBV7-9	-	TRBD2
TGTGCCAGCAGCGTAGGACCGGGACAGGGGAACACTGAAGCTTTCTTT	CASSVGPGQGNTEAFF	TRBJ1-1	TRBV9	-	TRBD1
TGCGCCAGCAGCTTGGGGACAGGGTCGGAATCACCCCTCCACTTT	CASSLGTGSESPLHF	TRBJ1-6	TRBV5-1	few	TRBD1
TGTGCCAGCTCACCATTTTCGTCCGGGGAACATGAAAAACTGTTTTTT	CASSPFSSGEHEKLFF	TRBJ1-4	TRBV18	once	-
TGTGCCACCAGTTATGGGGGAGGGGCTTTCTTT	CATSYGGGAFF	TRBJ1-1	TRBV24-1	once	-
TGTGCCAGCAGGGCTACCAGGGGCACAGATACGCAGTATTTT	CASRATRGTDTQYF	TRBJ2-3	TRBV2	once	-
TGCGCCAGCAGGTTACCGGGACTAGCGGGGGGGAGTGAGCAGTTCTTC	CASRLPGLAGGSEQFF	TRBJ2-1	TRBV5-1	-	TRBD2
TGTGCCAGCAGGATCGCAACCCGGGAGCCTAATGAAAAACTGTTTTTT	CASRIATREPNEKLFF	TRBJ1-4	TRBV2	-	-
TGTGCCAGCAGCGTAGGGCGGGTACAACAAGAGACCCAGTACTTC	CASSVGRVQQETQYF	TRBJ2-5	TRBV9	few	-
TGTGCCAGCAGCCAGGGGAGTGAAAAACTGTTTTTT	CASSQGSEKLFF	TRBJ1-4	TRBV4-2	-	-
TGCGCCAGCTCGGACAGCTCCTACAATGAGCAGTTCTTC	CASSDSSYNEQFF	TRBJ2-1	TRBV5-1	few	-
TGTGCCAGCAGCCCCGGGACTACCCACAATGAGCAGTTCTTC	CASSPGTTHNEQFF	TRBJ2-1	TRBV7-3	few	TRBD2
TGTGCCAGCAGTCCCACCGGGACAGGAAACACTGAAGCTTTCTTT	CASSPTGTGNTEAFF	TRBJ1-1	TRBV28	-	TRBD1
TGTGCCAGCAGTTACACCAGGGATGGCACAGATACGCAGTATTTT	CASSYTRDGTDTQYF	TRBJ2-3	TRBV6-2/TRBV6-3	-	-
TGTGCTAGTGGCCCGGAGACAGGTGTCGAGACCCAGTACTTC	CASGPETGVETQYF	TRBJ2-5	TRBV12-5	-	-
TGTGCCACCAGCAGAGCTACAGGAGTATCTGGAAACACCATATATTTT	CATSRATGVSGNTIYF	TRBJ1-3	TRBV15	-	-
TGTGCCATCAGGGCAGGGTTATTGTCTGGAAACACCATATATTTT	CAIRAGLLSGNTIYF	TRBJ1-3	TRBV10-3	-	-
TGTGCCAGCAGGGAGGGAGGGCCTAATTCACCCCTCCACTTT	CASREGGPNSPLHF	TRBJ1-6	TRBV25-1	-	-
TGTGCCAGCTCACCAACGACTAGCGGGACTGCCACCGGGGAGCTGTTTTTT	CASSPTTSGTATGELFF	TRBJ2-2	TRBV18	-	TRBD2
TGTGCCAGCAAAAAAACTAGCGAGAACAATGAGCAGTTCTTC	CASKKTSENNEQFF	TRBJ2-1	TRBV6-5	-	TRBD2
TGTGCCAGCAGCTTGGGACAGACAAATCAGCCCCAGCATTTT	CASSLGQTNQPQHF	TRBJ1-5	TRBV7-2	-	TRBD1
TGTGCCAGCAGCTTATCCCGGGACACAGATACGCAGTATTTT	CASSLSRDTDTQYF	TRBJ2-3	TRBV7-2	-	-
TGTGCCAGCAGCTTGTCGTATGCCGGGGAGCTGTTTTTT	CASSLSYAGELFF	TRBJ2-2	TRBV5-8	-	-
TGTGCCAGTAGTATAGCAGCAGGGCATGAAGCTTTCTTT	CASSIAAGHEAFF	TRBJ1-1	TRBV19	-	-
TGTGCCAGCAGTTACGAGCCAGGACACCCCTCCTACGAGCAGTACTTC	CASSYEPGHPSYEQYF	TRBJ2-7	TRBV6-2/TRBV6-3	-	-
TGTGCCAGCATGGGTCCGGGTGAAAAACTGTTTTTT	CASMGPGEKLFF	TRBJ1-4	TRBV6-5	-	-
TGTGCCACCAGTGATGGAGCACGGGGCTACACCTTC	CATSDGARGYTF	TRBJ1-2	TRBV24-1	-	-
TGTGCCATCAGTGAGTCGACGGGATCAGGACGGCCCCAGCATTTT	CAISESTGSGRPQHF	TRBJ1-5	TRBV10-3	-	-